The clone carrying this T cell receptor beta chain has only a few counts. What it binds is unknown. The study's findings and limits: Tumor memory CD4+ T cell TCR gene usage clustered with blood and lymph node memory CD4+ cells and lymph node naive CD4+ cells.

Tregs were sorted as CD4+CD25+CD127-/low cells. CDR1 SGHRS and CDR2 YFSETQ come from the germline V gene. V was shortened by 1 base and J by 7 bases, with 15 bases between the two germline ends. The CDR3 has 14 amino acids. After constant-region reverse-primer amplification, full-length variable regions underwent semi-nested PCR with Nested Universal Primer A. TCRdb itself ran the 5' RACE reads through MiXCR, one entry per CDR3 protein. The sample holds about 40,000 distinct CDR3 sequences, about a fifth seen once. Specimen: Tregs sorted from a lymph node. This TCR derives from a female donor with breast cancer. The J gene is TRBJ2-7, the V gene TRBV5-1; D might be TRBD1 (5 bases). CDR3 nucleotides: TGCGCCAGCAGCTTGCAACAGGTGGACCGGGAGCAGTACTTC. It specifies CASSLQQVDREQYF.